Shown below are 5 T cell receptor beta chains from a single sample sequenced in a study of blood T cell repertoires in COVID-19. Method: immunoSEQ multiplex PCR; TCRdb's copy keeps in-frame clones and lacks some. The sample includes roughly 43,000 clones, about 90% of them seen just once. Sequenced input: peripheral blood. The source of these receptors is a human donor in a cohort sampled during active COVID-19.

CDR3 region: CASSIGLAGDPGYEQYF. As DNA, the CDR3 is TGCGCCAGCAGCATAGGACTAGCGGGAGACCCAGGGTACGAGCAGTACTTC. V gene TRBV5-1 combines with J gene TRBJ2-7, with 13 bases fitting TRBD2. The CDR3 extends over 17 amino acids. J lost 4 bases, V lost 4 bases, and 11 bases had no gene match. CDR1 SGHRS and CDR2 YFSETQ come from the germline V gene.

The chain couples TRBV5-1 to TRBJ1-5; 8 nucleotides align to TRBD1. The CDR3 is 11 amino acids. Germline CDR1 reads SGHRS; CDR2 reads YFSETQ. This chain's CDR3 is CAYRGEQPQHF. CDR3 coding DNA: TGCGCTTACAGGGGGGAACAGCCCCAGCATTTT.

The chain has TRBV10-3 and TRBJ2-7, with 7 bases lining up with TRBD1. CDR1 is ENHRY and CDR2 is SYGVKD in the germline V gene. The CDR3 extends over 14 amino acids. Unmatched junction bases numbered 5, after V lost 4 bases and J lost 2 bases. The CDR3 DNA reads TGTGCCATCAGTGGTAGACAGGGACCCTACGAGCAGTACTTC. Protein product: CAISGRQGPYEQYF.

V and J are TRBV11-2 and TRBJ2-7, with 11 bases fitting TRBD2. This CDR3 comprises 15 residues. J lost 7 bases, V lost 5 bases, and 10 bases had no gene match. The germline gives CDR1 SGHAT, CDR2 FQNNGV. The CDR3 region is CASSPRLAGSDEQYF. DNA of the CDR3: TGTGCCAGCAGCCCAAGACTAGCGGGAAGTGATGAGCAGTACTTC.

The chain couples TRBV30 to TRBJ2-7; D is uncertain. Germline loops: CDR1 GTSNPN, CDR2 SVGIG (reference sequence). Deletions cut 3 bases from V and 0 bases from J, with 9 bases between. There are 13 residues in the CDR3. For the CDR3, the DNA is TGTGCCTGGAGGGTACAGAGCTCCTACGAGCAGTACTTC. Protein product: CAWRVQSSYEQYF.